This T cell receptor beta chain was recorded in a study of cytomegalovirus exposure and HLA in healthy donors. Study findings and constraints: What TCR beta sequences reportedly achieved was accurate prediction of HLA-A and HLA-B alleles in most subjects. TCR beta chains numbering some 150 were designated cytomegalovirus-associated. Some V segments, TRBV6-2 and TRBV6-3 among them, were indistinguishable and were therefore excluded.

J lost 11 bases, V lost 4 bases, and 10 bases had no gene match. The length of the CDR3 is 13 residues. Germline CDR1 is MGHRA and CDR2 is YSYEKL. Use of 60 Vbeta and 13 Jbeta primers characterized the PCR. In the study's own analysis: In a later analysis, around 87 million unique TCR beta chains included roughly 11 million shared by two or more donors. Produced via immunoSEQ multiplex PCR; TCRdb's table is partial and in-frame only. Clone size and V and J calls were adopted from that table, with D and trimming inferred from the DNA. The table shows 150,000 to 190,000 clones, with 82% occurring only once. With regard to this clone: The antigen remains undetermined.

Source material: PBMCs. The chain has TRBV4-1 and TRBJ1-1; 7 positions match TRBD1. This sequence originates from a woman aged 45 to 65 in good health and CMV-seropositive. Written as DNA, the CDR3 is TGCGCCAGCAGCCGAGACAGGGCCGGAGAGGCTTTCTTT. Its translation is CASSRDRAGEAFF.